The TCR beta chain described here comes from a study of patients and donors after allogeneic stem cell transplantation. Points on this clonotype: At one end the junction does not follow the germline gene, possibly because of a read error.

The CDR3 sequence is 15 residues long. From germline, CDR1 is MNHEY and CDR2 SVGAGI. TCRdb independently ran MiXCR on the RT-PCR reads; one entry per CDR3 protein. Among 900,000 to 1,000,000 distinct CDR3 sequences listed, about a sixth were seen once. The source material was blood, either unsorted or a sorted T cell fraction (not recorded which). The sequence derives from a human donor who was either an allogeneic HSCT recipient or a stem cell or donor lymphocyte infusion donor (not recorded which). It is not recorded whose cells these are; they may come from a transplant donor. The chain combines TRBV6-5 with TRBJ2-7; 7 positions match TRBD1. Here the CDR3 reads CTSSYSFRQGYEQYF. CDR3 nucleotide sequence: TGTACCAGCAGTTACTCGTTTCGACAGGGATACGAGCAGTACTTC.